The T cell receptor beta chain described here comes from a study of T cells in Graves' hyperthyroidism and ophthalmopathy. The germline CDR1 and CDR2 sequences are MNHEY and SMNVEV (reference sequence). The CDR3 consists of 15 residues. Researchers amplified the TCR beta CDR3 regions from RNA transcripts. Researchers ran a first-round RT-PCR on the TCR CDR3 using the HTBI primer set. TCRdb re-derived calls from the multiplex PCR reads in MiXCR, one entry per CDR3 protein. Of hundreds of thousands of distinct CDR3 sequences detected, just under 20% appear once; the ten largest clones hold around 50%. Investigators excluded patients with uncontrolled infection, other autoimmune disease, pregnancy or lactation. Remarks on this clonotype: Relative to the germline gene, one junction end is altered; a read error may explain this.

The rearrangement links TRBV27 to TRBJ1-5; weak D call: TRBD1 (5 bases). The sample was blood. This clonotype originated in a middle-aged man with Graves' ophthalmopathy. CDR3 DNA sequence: TGTGCCAGCACCCCCGCGGGGGAGGGCAACCAGCCCCAGCATTTT. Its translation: CASTPAGEGNQPQHF.